The clone carrying this T cell receptor beta chain was found many times. The antigen remains unidentified. This entry belongs to a study of T cells after yellow fever vaccination. Germline-derived CDR1 and CDR2 are SGHTA and FQGNSA. V shed 3 bases and J 4 bases; nucleotides not matched to a gene: 2. The CDR3 covers 15 residues. TCRdb redid the calling of the 5' RACE reads with MiXCR, one entry per CDR3 protein. The table records more than 250,000 distinct CDR3 sequences, around 6.8% of them present only once. Study results and caveats: At under 97% for CD4 and almost 90% for CD8, most primary-vaccination clones showed up again after the booster. Highly abundant clonotypes carried over from the bulk population could end up in FACS-sorted repertoires as contaminants.

This chain connects TRBV7-2 to TRBJ2-2; 10 bases match TRBD2. Sequencing was performed on PBMCs, taken approximately 47 days after the first yellow fever vaccination. This clonotype originated in a man aged 18 to 30 who received the YFV17D yellow fever vaccine. The CDR3 nucleotides read TGTGCCAGCAGCTTCACTAGCGGGGTCACCGGGGAGCTGTTTTTT. Translating gives CASSFTSGVTGELFF.